The 24 T cell receptor beta chains given below trace back to one sample, sequenced in a study of cytomegalovirus exposure and HLA in healthy donors. PCR employed 60 Vbeta and 13 Jbeta primers. Assay: immunoSEQ multiplex PCR; the TCRdb copy retains only in-frame clones and omits some. Of some 130,000 clones listed, 65% to 80% are singletons. The sequencing input was PBMCs. These receptors all come from a man younger than 40 in good health and CMV-seronegative.

The rearrangement links TRBV14 to TRBJ2-4; D might be TRBD2 (5 bases). The CDR3 is 16 amino acids. Trimming shortened V by 4 bases and J by 0 bases, and 13 bases separated the two germline ends. CDR1 is SGHDN and CDR2 is FVKESK in the germline V gene. CDR3 DNA sequence: TGTGCCAGCAGCCTTGGACGGGAAATAGCCAAAAACATTCAGTACTTC. It yields the protein CASSLGREIAKNIQYF.

CDR3 region: CASSRDTQKWQPQHF. The CDR3 coding sequence is TGTGCCAGTAGTCGGGACACTCAAAAGTGGCAGCCCCAGCATTTT. The gene calls are TRBV19 and TRBJ1-5; TRBD1 is a possible D gene (6 bases). The CDR3 consists of 15 residues. Germline CDR1 LNHDA, CDR2 SQIVND (reference sequence). The ends were cut back, 5 bases at V and 7 bases at J, with 18 bases in the middle.

This sequence joins TRBV11-2 and TRBJ1-3; 8 nucleotides align to TRBD1. This CDR3 has 17 residues. Germline CDR1 SGHAT, CDR2 FQNNGV. The V gene end was trimmed by 2 bases and the J gene end by 0 bases; junction bases not matched to a gene: 6. The CDR3 nucleotides read TGTGCCAGCAGCTTACGGACAGGGAATCCCTCTGGAAACACCATATATTTT. Residues: CASSLRTGNPSGNTIYF.

The chain uses TRBV11-2 and TRBJ2-7; 11 bases align to TRBD2. V shed 0 bases, J shed 6 bases, and the junction held 10 bases outside the gene matches. This CDR3 comprises 17 residues. Germline CDR1 reads SGHAT; CDR2 reads FQNNGV. This chain's CDR3 is CASSLEGYSGGALEQYF. CDR3 sequence (DNA): TGTGCCAGCAGCTTAGAAGGATATAGCGGGGGGGCTCTCGAGCAGTACTTC.

CDR3 sequence (DNA): TGTGCCAGCAGCTTAGGACAGCTCGACGAGCAGTACTTC. Encoded protein: CASSLGQLDEQYF. V is TRBV7-2 and J is TRBJ2-7; D is perhaps TRBD1 (5 bases). CDR1 is SGHTA and CDR2 is FQGNSA in the germline V gene. V lost 1 base and J lost 5, with 9 bases in between. The CDR3 runs to 13 residues.

The V call is TRBV6-1, the J call TRBJ2-5, with 7 bases fitting TRBD2. The DNA end lines up better with TRBJ2-7; the J call may be wrong. Germline CDR1 is MNHNS and CDR2 is SASEGT. The CDR3 contains 17 residues. The CDR3 bases are TGTGCCAGCAGTGAGGGAAGATGGGGGGGATTGGTCGACGAGCAGTACTTC. The encoded protein is CASSEGRWGGLVDEQYF.

This rearrangement joins TRBV29-1 to TRBJ2-5; 11 nucleotides match TRBD2. J lost 5 bases, V lost 7 bases, and 12 bases had no gene match. Germline-derived CDR1 and CDR2 are SQVTM and ANQGSEA. There are 15 residues in the CDR3. This chain's CDR3 is CSAQTSGALGETQYF. CDR3 nucleotide sequence: TGCAGCGCTCAGACTAGCGGGGCACTAGGGGAGACCCAGTACTTC.

A few counts support this clone. The chain combines TRBV6-5 with TRBJ2-5, with 7 bases aligning to TRBD2. Losses at the gene ends were 2 bases for V and 3 bases for J; bases not matched to a gene: 3. There are 14 residues in the CDR3. Germline assignment: CDR1 MNHEY and CDR2 SVGAGI. As DNA, the CDR3 is TGTGCCAGCAGTTACGGCCTAGCGGAAGAGACCCAGTACTTC. Its protein is CASSYGLAEETQYF.

The chain uses TRBV9 and TRBJ1-1, with 7 bases that match TRBD1. Per germline, CDR1 SGDLS and CDR2 YYNGEE. This CDR3 has 15 amino acids. J was trimmed by 1 base and V by 4 bases; bases with no gene match: 7. Here the CDR3 DNA reads TGTGCCAGCAGCCTCGGACGGACAGGGAACACTGAAGCTTTCTTT. Protein: CASSLGRTGNTEAFF. Full variable domain (remainder filled in from reference TRBV9 and TRBJ1-1): DSGVTQTPKHLITATGQRVTLRCSPRSGDLSVYWYQQSLDQGLQFLIQYYNGEERAKGNILERFSAQQFPDLHSELNLSSLELGDSALYFCASSLGRTGNTEAFFGQGTRLTVV.

The rearrangement joins TRBV7-3 to TRBJ2-7; D remains unclear. This CDR3 is built from 13 residues. Germline assignment: CDR1 SGHTA and CDR2 FQGTGA. Trimming pared 8 bases from V and 1 base from J, leaving 12 bases between. CDR3 sequence reads: CASSKGGSYEQYF. The CDR3 region has the DNA TGTGCCAGCTCAAAAGGCGGTTCCTACGAGCAGTACTTC.

The J gene is TRBJ1-5, the V gene TRBV27, with TRBD1 matching over 8 bases. The V and J ends lost 3 bases and 4 bases, in that order; junction bases with no gene match: 2. Germline CDR1 MNHEY, CDR2 SMNVEV (reference sequence). The CDR3 has 14 amino acids. The CDR3 DNA reads as TGTGCCAGCAGTTTGAGACAGGGGAATCAGCCCCAGCATTTT. Its translation is CASSLRQGNQPQHF.

The chain combines TRBV9 with TRBJ2-6, with unresolved D. V gave up 0 bases and J gave up 1 base, with 17 bases separating them. The germline V gene encodes CDR1 SGDLS and CDR2 YYNGEE. CDR3 length: 19 residues. CDR3 sequence: CASSVADYNSLSGANVLTF. The CDR3 coding sequence is TGTGCCAGCAGCGTAGCAGATTATAACAGCCTGTCTGGGGCCAACGTCCTGACTTTC.

The V gene is TRBV6-5, the J gene TRBJ1-1, with a possible D match to TRBD1 (5 bases). Germline V gene lookup returns CDR1 MNHEY and CDR2 SVGAGI. The CDR3 spans 14 residues. V lost 5 bases, J lost 1 base, and 11 bases lay in between. CDR3 sequence reads: CASSITGGNTEAFF. The CDR3 DNA reads TGTGCCAGCAGTATCACCGGGGGGAACACTGAAGCTTTCTTT.

The chain recombines TRBV19 with TRBJ2-5, with 7 bases lining up with TRBD1. Germline-derived CDR1 and CDR2 are LNHDA and SQIVND (reference sequence). The V and J ends lost 4 bases and 1 base, in that order; junction bases with no gene match: 9. The CDR3 extends over 16 amino acids. DNA for the CDR3: TGTGCCAGTAGTACACCGGGACAGACCCTCCAAGAGACCCAGTACTTC. Translating gives CASSTPGQTLQETQYF.

The chain carries TRBV2 and TRBJ1-3; TRBD1 matches at 7 bases. Losses at the gene ends were 3 bases for V and 2 bases for J; bases not matched to a gene: 1. From germline, CDR1 is SNHLY and CDR2 FYNNEI. The CDR3 is 14 amino acids. The CDR3, as DNA: TGTGCCAGCAGTGAGACAGGGACTGGAAACACCATATATTTT. Amino acid sequence: CASSETGTGNTIYF.

V gene TRBV30 combines with J gene TRBJ2-7; D is unclear. The CDR3 totals 13 residues. The V gene lost 1 base and the J gene lost 2 bases, with 9 bases spanning the gap. Germline CDR1 is GTSNPN and CDR2 is SVGIG (reference sequence). This chain's CDR3 is CAWSGGRTYEQYF. The CDR3 nucleotides are TGTGCCTGGAGTGGAGGCCGTACCTACGAGCAGTACTTC.

V gene TRBV4-2 combines with J gene TRBJ1-5; D gene ambiguous. The V end was cut by 6 bases, the J end by 9 bases, with 18 bases between. This CDR3 comprises 14 residues. Germline V CDR1 and CDR2: LGHNA, YNFKEQ. The CDR3 DNA reads as TGTGCCAGCAGACGAGAACCCGGGGAGGGGCCCCAGCATTTT. As protein: CASRREPGEGPQHF.

The chain recombines TRBV6-5 with TRBJ1-3, with no clear D. The V and J ends lost 6 bases and 4 bases respectively, with 7 bases between them. Germline loops: CDR1 MNHEY, CDR2 SVGAGI. The length of the CDR3 is 12 residues. This CDR3 is CASSPQGNTIYF. Here the CDR3 DNA reads TGTGCCAGCAGCCCACAGGGAAACACCATATATTTT.

The rearrangement uses TRBV27 and TRBJ2-3; 9 nucleotides align to TRBD1. Germline assignment: CDR1 MNHEY and CDR2 SMNVEV (reference sequence). The ends lost 5 bases at V and 4 bases at J; junction bases unmatched: 4. The CDR3 length is 14 residues. The CDR3 protein is CASSQGQGPDTQYF. In DNA, the CDR3 is TGTGCCAGCAGTCAGGGACAGGGCCCAGATACGCAGTATTTT.

The V call is TRBV28, the J call TRBJ2-2; D might be TRBD2 (6 bases). This CDR3 contains 14 residues. The ends were cut back, 3 bases at V and 6 bases at J, with 11 bases in the middle. The germline CDR1 and CDR2 sequences are MDHEN and SYDVKM. The CDR3 DNA reads TGTGCCAGCAGTTTCGAAGGGGAGGCCGGGGAGCTGTTTTTT. Amino acid sequence: CASSFEGEAGELFF. The entire variable domain, with the rest obtained from reference TRBV28 and TRBJ2-2, is as follows: DVKVTQSSRYLVKRTGEKVFLECVQDMDHENMFWYRQDPGLGLRLIYFSYDVKMKEKGDIPEGYSVSREKKERFSLILESASTNQTSMYLCASSFEGEAGELFFGEGSRLTVL.

The chain links TRBV5-1 to TRBJ1-5; TRBD1 matches at 7 bases. V lost 0 bases to trimming and J lost 5 bases; unmatched junction nucleotides: 8. The CDR3 runs to 16 residues. CDR1 and CDR2 from the germline V gene are SGHRS and YFSETQ. DNA of the CDR3: TGCGCCAGCAGCTTGGGGGCTGACAGGGCTGATCAGCCCCAGCATTTT. Translating it yields CASSLGADRADQPQHF. The variable domain in full, completed from reference TRBV5-1 and TRBJ1-5, reads KAGVTQTPRYLIKTRGQQVTLSCSPISGHRSVSWYQQTPGQGLQFLFEYFSETQRNKGNFPGRFSGRQFSNSRSEMNVSTLELGDSALYLCASSLGADRADQPQHFGDGTRLSIL.

V and J are TRBV5-1 and TRBJ1-3; 7 nucleotides match TRBD1. CDR3 length: 14 amino acids. The junction had 3 bases not matched to a gene; V was cut back by 4 bases and J by 2 bases. Germline CDR1 reads SGHRS; CDR2 reads YFSETQ. CDR3 DNA sequence: TGCGCCAGCAGCGGAACAGGGGCTGGAAACACCATATATTTT. It encodes CASSGTGAGNTIYF.

The V gene is TRBV5-6, the J gene TRBJ1-5; D remains unclear. Germline assignment: CDR1 SGHDT and CDR2 YYEEEE. The length of the CDR3 is 16 residues. V was clipped by 8 bases and J by 3 bases, with 21 bases between them. The CDR3: CARILWVANYNQPQHF. The CDR3 DNA is TGTGCCAGGATACTTTGGGTGGCCAACTACAATCAGCCCCAGCATTTT. Combining the CDR3 with reference TRBV5-6 and TRBJ1-5 gives the whole variable domain DAGVTQSPTHLIKTRGQQVTLRCSPKSGHDTVSWYQQALGQGPQFIFQYYEEEERQRGNFPDRFSGHQFPNYSSELNVNALLLGDSALYLCARILWVANYNQPQHFGDGTRLSIL.

This clone was picked up a small number of times. This chain joins TRBV12-1 and TRBJ1-3. TRBV12-1 is flagged as a pseudogene. The CDR3 runs 16 residues. In nucleotides, the CDR3 is TGTGCCAGCAGCCCTCGCGGTCACATCTCTGGAAACACCATATATTTT. This sequence encodes CASSPRGHISGNTIYF.